The 30 T cell receptor beta chains below come from one sample, sequenced in a study of cytomegalovirus exposure and HLA in healthy donors (dated by TCRdb to 2015 to 2018). The protocol used for the library was the immunoSEQ multiplex PCR assay. For the multiplex PCR, a mixture combining 60 forward primers for TCR Vbeta segments and 13 reverse primers for TCR Jbeta segments was used. TCRdb took this table from immuneACCESS and kept in-frame rearrangements with V and J called. Such tables lack part of the clones; where checked against another copy, unresolved V genes explain under half of the gap, and the rest is unexplained. The sample table holds roughly 84,000 clones, of which less than 85% were seen once. The ten largest account for around 15% of the sample. Material: PBMCs. These receptors originate from a human donor in good health.

This clone was picked up one time. V gene TRBV6-1 combines with J gene TRBJ1-1; perhaps TRBD1 as D (5 bases). V was trimmed by 2 bases and J by 5 bases, leaving 9 bases between them. The CDR3 spans 13 residues. The germline V gene has CDR1 MNHNS and CDR2 SASEGT. The CDR3 bases are TGTGCCAGCAGTGAATTTGGGGGGACTGAAGCTTTCTTT. It encodes CASSEFGGTEAFF.

Here the CDR3 DNA reads TGCGCCAGCAGCTTGGCCCCAAGACAGAACACTGAAGCTTTCTTT. Residues: CASSLAPRQNTEAFF. The chain joins TRBV5-1 to TRBJ1-1; D ambiguous. The V and J ends lost 0 bases and 1 base respectively, with 10 bases between them. Germline V gene lookup returns CDR1 SGHRS and CDR2 YFSETQ. The CDR3 spans 15 residues.

This clone showed up just once. The chain joins TRBV2 to TRBJ2-7; 10 nucleotides match TRBD1. V lost 1 base and J lost 3; bases outside the gene matches: 3. CDR3 size: 15 residues. Germline assignment: CDR1 SNHLY and CDR2 FYNNEI. The DNA of the CDR3 is TGTGCCAGCAGTGAAGGTGGGACAGGGGACTACGAGCAGTACTTC. It codes for CASSEGGTGDYEQYF.

The rearrangement links TRBV25-1 to TRBJ2-3; TRBD2 matches 8 bases. This CDR3 spans 14 amino acids. CDR1 and CDR2 from the germline V gene are MGHDK and SYGVNS. V shed 6 bases, J shed 2 bases, and the junction held 4 bases outside the gene matches. In nucleotides, the CDR3 is TGTGCCAGCAGGGTTAGCGGGACCACAGATACGCAGTATTTT. It translates to CASRVSGTTDTQYF. Full variable domain (outside the CDR3, taken from reference TRBV25-1 and TRBJ2-3): EADIYQTPRYLVIGTGKKITLECSQTMGHDKMYWYQQDPGMELHLIHYSYGVNSTEKGDLSSESTVSRIRTEHFPLTLESARPSHTSQYLCASRVSGTTDTQYFGPGTRLTVL.

V and J are TRBV9 and TRBJ2-5, with D maybe TRBD2 (6 bases). V was clipped by 0 bases and J by 7 bases, with 13 bases between them. This CDR3 has 14 amino acids. CDR1 is SGDLS, CDR2 YYNGEE, per germline. CDR3 DNA sequence: TGTGCCAGCAGCGTAGACGGGGGTTTGGGGACCCAGTACTTC. This gives the protein CASSVDGGLGTQYF.

This clone was observed a handful of times. The chain has TRBV30 and TRBJ1-2, with 9 bases identical to TRBD1. This CDR3 spans 16 amino acids. Germline trimming cut 3 bases from V and 0 bases from J; bases unmatched to any gene: 8. Germline CDR1 and CDR2: GTSNPN and SVGIG (reference sequence). The CDR3 loop is CAWRRDRAFANYGYTF. The DNA for the CDR3 is TGTGCCTGGAGGCGGGACAGGGCATTCGCTAACTATGGCTACACCTTC.

This clone occurred many times. The CDR3 region is CATTAGGIQETQYF. The CDR3 DNA reads as TGCGCCACCACAGCGGGGGGAATCCAAGAGACCCAGTACTTC. The J gene is TRBJ2-5, the V gene TRBV10-2; 9 bases align to TRBD2. Germline V lookup: CDR1 WSHSY, CDR2 SAAADI. The CDR3 consists of 14 residues. The junction had 7 bases not matched to a gene; V was cut back by 10 bases and J by 1 base.

V gene TRBV19 combines with J gene TRBJ2-5, with D tentatively TRBD1 (5 bases). With 3 bases removed from V and 5 bases from J, the gap between germline ends came to 13 bases. Germline loops: CDR1 LNHDA, CDR2 SQIVND (reference sequence). The CDR3 is 14 residues long. CDR3 nucleotides: TGTGCCAGTAGTATCCGCAGGGTAAGGGAGACCCAGTACTTC. Translation: CASSIRRVRETQYF.

The V gene is TRBV2, the J gene TRBJ2-2; TRBD2 matches 15 bases. Germline lookup yields CDR1 SNHLY and CDR2 FYNNEI. V lost 6 bases to trimming and J lost 7 bases; unmatched junction nucleotides: 9. This CDR3 is built from 17 residues. Written as DNA, the CDR3 is TGTGCCAGCAGGCAGGGACTAGCGGGGGGAAGAGGCGGGGAGCTGTTTTTT. Protein: CASRQGLAGGRGGELFF.

This chain connects TRBV6-5 to TRBJ1-3, with D unclear. The CDR3 consists of 12 residues. The germline gives CDR1 MNHEY, CDR2 SVGAGI. Trimming removed 6 bases from V and 6 bases from J, with 9 bases in between. The CDR3 sequence is CASRAPQNTIYF. The CDR3 DNA reads as TGTGCCAGCAGAGCTCCTCAAAACACCATATATTTT.

The rearrangement joins TRBV7-2 to TRBJ1-5; D is perhaps TRBD1 (6 bases). Per the germline V gene, CDR1 is SGHTA and CDR2 is FQGNSA. Trimming took 5 bases from V and 2 from J, leaving 13 bases between them. The CDR3 totals 15 residues. The CDR3 nucleotides are TGTGCCAGCAGCGTACAGGGAATGGGCAATCAGCCCCAGCATTTT. It specifies CASSVQGMGNQPQHF.

Worth noting for this clone: The junction departs from the called germline gene at one end, perhaps through a read error. The CDR3 DNA reads as TGTGCCAGCAGCGCCTCGGCAGGGAACTATGGCTACCCCTTC. Protein sequence: CASSASAGNYGYPF. This chain connects TRBV9 to TRBJ1-2, with a tentative D call TRBD1 (5 bases). The CDR3 has 14 residues. The germline V gene has CDR1 SGDLS and CDR2 YYNGEE.

This clone turned up a few times. The junction shows a germline mismatch at one end, possibly a read error. The chain is built from TRBV6-5 and TRBJ1-2; 9 bases are a match to TRBD1. CDR3 length: 15 residues. The germline CDR1 and CDR2 sequences are MNHEY and SVGAGI. CDR3 protein: CASRRGQGTNYGYPF. The DNA for the CDR3 is TGTGCCAGCAGACGAGGACAGGGGACTAACTATGGCTACCCCTTC.

This clone was seen a handful of times. The CDR3 coding sequence is TGTGCCAGCAGCGTAGGATCTGGGTCGGGTGGTAAGACCCAGTACTTC. It specifies CASSVGSGSGGKTQYF. The chain recombines TRBV9 with TRBJ2-5; D is uncertain. The CDR3 is made up of 16 amino acids. V was pared by 0 bases and J by 6 bases, with 18 bases between. Germline CDR1 reads SGDLS; CDR2 reads YYNGEE. Full variable domain (remainder filled in from reference TRBV9 and TRBJ2-5): DSGVTQTPKHLITATGQRVTLRCSPRSGDLSVYWYQQSLDQGLQFLIQYYNGEERAKGNILERFSAQQFPDLHSELNLSSLELGDSALYFCASSVGSGSGGKTQYFGPGTRLLVL.

The V and J genes are TRBV7-2 and TRBJ1-1; D not resolved. The CDR3 sequence is 14 residues long. Trimming removed 5 bases from V and 4 bases from J, with 14 bases in between. Germline loops: CDR1 SGHTA, CDR2 FQGNSA. The CDR3 reads CASSLARVTTEAFF. CDR3 bases: TGTGCCAGCAGCCTTGCTCGGGTGACCACTGAAGCTTTCTTT.

The chain carries TRBV6-6 and TRBJ2-1; 8 bases line up with TRBD1. Germline assignment: CDR1 MNHNY and CDR2 SVGAGI (reference sequence). J lost 7 bases, V lost 5 bases, and 10 bases had no gene match. The CDR3 extends over 15 amino acids. The CDR3 is CASSRPGQGENEQFF. Written as DNA, the CDR3 is TGTGCCAGCAGTCGTCCCGGACAGGGCGAGAATGAGCAGTTCTTC.

As for this clone: At one end, the junction sequence differs from germline, possibly due to a read error. The chain has TRBV7-2 and TRBJ2-7; D perhaps matches TRBD2 (6 bases). The CDR3 contains 12 residues. The germline V gene has CDR1 SGHTA and CDR2 FQGNSA. CDR3 loop: CASSQYGGISNF. The CDR3 coding sequence is TGTGCCAGCAGCCAATACGGGGGAATCTCGAACTTC.

This clone has a handful of counts. The chain uses TRBV7-9 and TRBJ2-5, with D tentatively TRBD1 (5 bases). V lost 2 bases to trimming and J lost 2 bases, with 12 bases between them. Germline CDR1 reads SEHNR; CDR2 reads FQNEAQ (reference sequence). The CDR3 covers 15 residues. CDR3 sequence: CASSLLRALQETQYF. The CDR3 nucleotides read TGTGCCAGCAGCTTACTCAGGGCCTTACAAGAGACCCAGTACTTC.

This chain connects TRBV7-9 to TRBJ1-5; perhaps TRBD1 as D (5 bases). CDR3 size: 15 residues. V gave up 1 base and J gave up 6 bases, with 13 bases separating them. CDR1 is SEHNR, CDR2 FQNEAQ, per germline (reference sequence). CDR3 coding DNA: TGTGCCAGCAGCTTAGGGGGGGACGGTAGTCAGCCCCAGCATTTT. Protein: CASSLGGDGSQPQHF.

V is TRBV12-5 and J is TRBJ2-1, with D hard to call. The CDR3 is made up of 14 amino acids. Trimming stripped 3 bases from V and 1 base from J, with 7 bases between. The germline gives CDR1 LGHNT, CDR2 FRNRAP. CDR3 in amino acids: CASGFSVSYNEQFF. The CDR3 coding sequence is TGTGCTAGTGGTTTCAGCGTATCCTACAATGAGCAGTTCTTC.

The chain links TRBV27 to TRBJ2-7, with D perhaps TRBD2 (5 bases). The CDR3 covers 15 residues. V was shortened by 0 bases and J by 0 bases, with 9 bases between the two germline ends. Germline V gives CDR1 MNHEY, CDR2 SMNVEV (reference sequence). The CDR3 protein is CASSLSAGVSYEQYF. The CDR3 region has the DNA TGTGCCAGCAGTTTATCGGCCGGGGTCTCCTACGAGCAGTACTTC.

The CDR3 DNA is TGTGCCAGCAGCGCCAGGGGTGGTTACGAGCAGTACTTC. It encodes CASSARGGYEQYF. The chain is built from TRBV21-1 and TRBJ2-7; the table assigns TRBD1, which was not confirmed against the DNA. TRBV21-1 is a pseudogene segment. CDR3 size: 13 residues.

CDR3 DNA: TGTGCCAGCAGCCCCGGACTAGCGGCCACAGATACGCAGTATTTT. Its translation: CASSPGLAATDTQYF. V and J are TRBV7-9 and TRBJ2-3; 10 bases fit TRBD2. CDR3 size: 15 residues. J was trimmed by 2 bases and V by 5 bases; bases with no gene match: 4. Looked up from germline, CDR1 is SEHNR and CDR2 is FQNEAQ (reference sequence).

The chain is built from TRBV4-1 and TRBJ2-2, with a possible D match to TRBD1 (6 bases). V gave up 0 bases and J gave up 1 base, with 12 bases separating them. Germline V CDR1 and CDR2: MGHRA, YSYEKL. This CDR3 has 17 residues. CDR3 sequence reads: CASSQDLGALNTGELFF. In DNA, the CDR3 is TGCGCCAGCAGCCAAGATCTGGGGGCCCTGAACACCGGGGAGCTGTTTTTT.

The rearrangement uses TRBV27 and TRBJ1-2; TRBD1 might be the D (6 bases). This CDR3 is 12 amino acids long. Trimming took off 5 bases at V and 7 bases at J, with 11 bases between the two ends. Germline V gives CDR1 MNHEY, CDR2 SMNVEV (reference sequence). CDR3 nucleotides: TGTGCCAGCAGTCCAGGGGCAGGTGGCTACACCTTC. It yields the protein CASSPGAGGYTF.

The chain is built from TRBV4-2 and TRBJ2-3, with TRBD2 matching over 9 bases. The CDR3 is made up of 18 amino acids. CDR1 LGHNA and CDR2 YNFKEQ come from the germline V gene. The J segment lost 3 bases and the V segment lost 3 bases, leaving 13 bases of the junction unmatched. The CDR3 coding sequence is TGTGCCAGCAGCCAGGCGTCTGGTGGTGCGGGGGGGACAGATACGCAGTATTTT. Translating gives CASSQASGGAGGTDTQYF.

J is TRBJ2-7 and V is TRBV9; TRBD2 is a possible D gene (6 bases). This CDR3 has 16 residues. V dropped 0 bases and J dropped 0 bases, with 13 bases sitting between them. CDR1 is SGDLS and CDR2 is YYNGEE in the germline V gene. As DNA, the CDR3 is TGTGCCAGCAGCGTAGCTCTCGGGGGAAACTCCTACGAGCAGTACTTC. Its protein product is CASSVALGGNSYEQYF.

The rearrangement joins TRBV6-5 to TRBJ2-7; 7 positions agree with TRBD1. V lost 4 bases to trimming and J lost 5 bases; unmatched junction nucleotides: 8. The germline V gene encodes CDR1 MNHEY and CDR2 SVGAGI. The CDR3 totals 14 residues. The CDR3 is CASSSRDSPHEQYF. The CDR3 region has the DNA TGTGCCAGCAGTTCCCGGGACAGCCCTCACGAGCAGTACTTC.

The chain combines TRBV5-1 with TRBJ2-5; D is undetermined. V was clipped by 1 base and J by 5 bases, with 6 bases between them. Germline CDR1 is SGHRS and CDR2 is YFSETQ. This CDR3 region has 12 residues. CDR3 sequence: CASSLLGETQYF. As DNA, the CDR3 is TGCGCCAGCAGCTTGCTAGGCGAGACCCAGTACTTC.

This rearrangement joins TRBV6-5 to TRBJ2-5, with D possibly being TRBD1 (6 bases). Trimming took 2 bases from V and 5 from J, leaving 18 bases between them. The CDR3 has 16 residues. Germline CDR1 reads MNHEY; CDR2 reads SVGAGI. The CDR3 region has the DNA TGTGCCAGCAGTTACGGCTTTGAAGGGGGAGTGGAGACCCAGTACTTC. Protein sequence: CASSYGFEGGVETQYF.